This passage covers 15 T cell receptor beta chains from one sample sequenced in a study of vaccination effects on CD4 cells after COVID-19. These receptors' targets are unknown. At the end of 10 days of culture, CD4+ T cells were isolated. It was two doses of either the BNT162b2 or mRNA-1273 vaccine that participants received. The protocol was immunoSEQ multiplex PCR, while the TCRdb copy is restricted to in-frame clones and leaves out a portion. The sample has around 66,000 clones, around 70% seen once. The starting material was CD4+ T cells from PBMCs cultured without peptide, obtained after COVID-19 vaccination. The receptor set was obtained from a human donor who received a COVID-19 vaccine.

V and J are TRBV6-5 and TRBJ2-1, with 7 positions matching TRBD2. J gave up 4 bases and V 1 base, and 7 bases lay outside the gene matches. Germline lookup yields CDR1 MNHEY and CDR2 SVGAGI. The CDR3 extends over 16 amino acids. The DNA for the CDR3 is TGTGCCAGCAGTTACTATTCCGGGACTAATTACAATGAGCAGTTCTTC. It is translated as CASSYYSGTNYNEQFF.

V usage is TRBV27 and J usage is TRBJ2-5, with D possibly matching TRBD1 (5 bases). There are 15 residues in the CDR3. Between the trimmed V and J ends, which lost 5 bases and 5 bases, there was a span of 18 bases. Germline V lookup: CDR1 MNHEY, CDR2 SMNVEV (reference sequence). The CDR3 DNA reads TGTGCCAGCAGTCCGTCCAGGGTGACGGGTGAGACCCAGTACTTC. Its protein is CASSPSRVTGETQYF.

The V and J genes are TRBV6-5 and TRBJ1-3; D not resolved. Trimming took off 6 bases at V and 0 bases at J, with 12 bases between the two ends. CDR1 and CDR2 from the germline V gene are MNHEY and SVGAGI. CDR3 length: 15 amino acids. The CDR3 region has the DNA TGTGCCAGCAGACCCCCTGGAGACTCTGGAAACACCATATATTTT. This gives the protein CASRPPGDSGNTIYF.

The gene calls are TRBV18 and TRBJ2-2, with D tentatively TRBD1 or TRBD2 (6 bases each). V dropped 0 bases and J dropped 7 bases, with 12 bases sitting between them. This CDR3 has 15 residues. The germline CDR1 and CDR2 sequences are KGHSH and LQKENI. CDR3 coding DNA: TGTGCCAGCTCACCACCTCGGAGGGGGAACGGGGAGCTGTTTTTT. As protein: CASSPPRRGNGELFF.

CDR3: CASSPGTDYTF. For the CDR3, the DNA is TGTGCCAGCAGCCCAGGGACAGACTACACCTTC. This chain links TRBV7-9 with TRBJ1-2, with TRBD1 matching over 7 bases. Losses at the gene ends were 5 bases for V and 10 bases for J; bases not matched to a gene: 4. The CDR3 runs to 11 residues. Germline V CDR1 and CDR2: SEHNR, FQNEAQ (reference sequence).

The genes are TRBV5-4 and TRBJ2-7; 8 bases line up with TRBD2. Trimming cost V 5 bases and J 4 bases; bases outside gene matches: 20. Germline V lookup: CDR1 SGHNT, CDR2 YYREEE (reference sequence). CDR3 size: 18 residues. CDR3 sequence reads: CASRSHGGALRPEYEQYV. DNA of the CDR3: TGTGCCAGCAGATCTCACGGGGGGGCCCTTAGGCCCGAGTACGAGCAGTACGTC.

This chain uses TRBV7-2 with TRBJ1-2; TRBD1 might be the D (5 bases). V was shortened by 7 bases and J by 11 bases, with 23 bases between the two germline ends. Germline lookup yields CDR1 SGHTA and CDR2 FQGNSA. The length of the CDR3 is 14 residues. CDR3 residues: CASTELGLPTGYTF. DNA of the CDR3: TGTGCCAGCACGGAATTGGGGCTGCCCACCGGTTACACCTTC.

The gene calls are TRBV7-2 and TRBJ2-3, with D uncertain. The V end lost 5 bases, the J end lost 2 bases, and 2 bases lay between the germline ends. This CDR3 has 11 amino acids. The germline V gene has CDR1 SGHTA and CDR2 FQGNSA. CDR3 sequence reads: CASSPTDTQYF. CDR3 nucleotides: TGTGCCAGCAGCCCCACAGATACGCAGTATTTT.

The V call is TRBV18, the J call TRBJ2-7, with TRBD2 matching over 14 bases. The CDR3 has 15 residues. The germline V gene encodes CDR1 KGHSH and CDR2 LQKENI. Losses at the gene ends were 6 bases for V and 3 bases for J; bases not matched to a gene: 4. CDR3 in amino acids: CASSQGLAGGYEQYV. As DNA, the CDR3 is TGTGCCAGCTCGCAAGGACTAGCGGGGGGCTACGAGCAGTACGTC.

V gene TRBV5-1 combines with J gene TRBJ2-5; TRBD2 agrees at 12 bases. The CDR3 is 17 residues long. Germline V gene lookup returns CDR1 SGHRS and CDR2 YFSETQ. With 0 bases clipped from V and 5 bases from J, the junction kept 8 bases outside the gene matches. CDR3 sequence reads: CASSLGELAGGMETQYF. For the CDR3, the DNA is TGCGCCAGCAGCTTGGGAGAACTAGCGGGGGGAATGGAGACCCAGTACTTC.

V and J are TRBV7-8 and TRBJ2-7; TRBD1 aligns across 11 bases. Germline trimming cut 5 bases from V and 7 bases from J; bases unmatched to any gene: 10. Germline loops: CDR1 SGHVS, CDR2 FQNEAQ. This CDR3 spans 15 amino acids. The CDR3 DNA is TGTGCCAGCAGCCGGGACGGACAGGGGGCTGGTGAGCAGTACGTC. This sequence encodes CASSRDGQGAGEQYV.

The rearrangement uses TRBV30 and TRBJ1-1, with 7 nucleotides matching TRBD1. The CDR3 contains 14 residues. Germline loops: CDR1 GTSNPN, CDR2 SVGIG (reference sequence). The V segment lost 0 bases and the J segment 3 bases; nucleotides outside the gene matches: 4. The CDR3 sequence: CAWSVNRGDTEAFF. CDR3 bases: TGTGCCTGGAGTGTCAACAGGGGCGACACTGAAGCTTTCTTT.

This clone turned up a few times. The V call is TRBV10-1, the J call TRBJ1-4, with a possible D match to TRBD1 (6 bases). The CDR3 runs 14 residues. CDR1 is WNHNN and CDR2 is SYGVQD in the germline V gene (reference sequence). The V gene lost 3 bases and the J gene lost 8 bases, with 13 bases spanning the gap. The CDR3 nucleotides read TGCGCCAGCAGTGAAGGCAGGGGAGAGGAAAAACTGTTTTTT. Protein product: CASSEGRGEEKLFF.

The chain uses TRBV6-2 or TRBV6-3 and TRBJ2-5; no reliable D call. The V and J ends lost 6 bases and 3 bases respectively, with 8 bases between them. Germline V lookup: CDR1 MNHEY, CDR2 SVGEGT. The CDR3 is 12 residues long. CDR3 sequence: CASSPPEETQYF. CDR3 DNA sequence: TGTGCCAGCAGCCCCCCTGAAGAGACCCAGTACTTC.

This clone was seen more than once but under ten times. J is TRBJ2-1 and V is TRBV5-1; 7 bases match TRBD1. The CDR3 sequence is 14 residues long. Germline V CDR1 and CDR2: SGHRS, YFSETQ. V lost 3 bases and J lost 3; bases outside the gene matches: 3. The CDR3 nucleotides read TGCGCCAGCAGCTGGGGGACAGTCTACAATGAGCAGTTCTTC. Amino acids: CASSWGTVYNEQFF.